The source of this TCR beta chain is a study of identical twins listed by TCRdb under 2016. Notes on the research overall: The study deep-sequenced TCR alpha and beta repertoires from monozygotic twins, unrelated adults of various ages and cord blood to test whether fetal clonotypes persist. To rule out contamination, replicate twin experiments were performed at different times with different library preparation protocols. What the research found in general, with its limitations: Abundant cord blood beta clonotypes had fewer insertions, young adult naive repertoires showed a similar but weaker trend, and memory repertoires showed no such trend. Out-of-frame TCR alpha sequences shared between twins showed an excess of low generation-probability sequences compared with coincidental sharing between unrelated individuals. Conclusions relied on cross-sectional statistical analysis, since the same donors could not be followed over many years. Zero-insertion analyses could be partly confounded by invariant T cells such as MAIT and iNKT, although diverse VJ usage argued against such confounding for most clonotypes. Excess twin sharing in beta out-of-frame sequences was weaker because fewer shared sequences lowered the signal-to-noise ratio. Out-of-frame TCR alpha sharing in monozygotic twins was systematically underestimated by recombination models, whereas sharing between unrelated individuals was in agreement with the recombination models.

Library prep was done by 5' RACE. Sequencing was performed on an Illumina HiSeq 2000. Template switching introduced a universal primer binding site; the final cDNA contained a unique molecular identifier, enabling accurate counting of TCR cDNA molecules. Specific primers in the conserved constant-segment region were used to synthesize first-strand cDNA for TCR alpha and beta chains. Each cDNA library was double barcoded, with a SMART-Mk sample barcode plus Illumina barcodes, to control for contamination. TruSeq adapter sequences and Illumina sample barcodes were added in two successive PCR steps. The TCR alpha and beta cDNA libraries were sequenced on the Illumina HiSeq platform using custom primers. Processing in the source paper ran as follows. MiGEC was used to process raw reads and extract unique molecular identifiers, and MiXCR was used to find CDR3 positions. Recombination models were inferred per individual with the repgenHMM and IGoR tools using an EM algorithm. Shared clonotype analysis was performed with the tcR package in R, normalizing sharing by the product of cloneset sizes. To study raw recombination without the effects of thymic and clonal selection, out-of-frame nonproductive sequences were analyzed. TCRdb reprocessing: public reads trimmed at Q25 with fastp, clones called with MiXCR, in-frame beta chains kept. Entries that share a CDR3 protein sequence are merged under the most common genes and DNA. TCRdb's processing, not the authors' own work, is the source of the V and J calls. The sample data list nearly 900,000 distinct CDR3 sequences, and approximately 13% of these were observed just once. The ten largest clones capture around 1.5% of the sample.

As for this clonotype: This clone's antigen is unknown. No base qualities exist here, and no much larger clone lies one base off it.

From cysteine to phenylalanine, the CDR3 is 14 amino acids long. Only the CDR3 DNA stays, 42 bases, in frame from base 1. As encoded in the germline V gene, CDR1 is KGHDR while CDR2 is SFDVKD. V is shortened by 5 bases, J by 1 base, and the region joining them spans 9 bases. Every donor was a healthy Caucasian. Three pairs of female monozygotic twins, all aged about 18 to 30 years, were included in the twin cohort. The RNA used for TCR libraries was isolated from peripheral blood mononuclear cells. The same data also contributed to another study, on yellow fever vaccine responses in identical twins. As described in the second report: According to the authors, in identical twins the way T cells responded to vaccination appeared partly convergent and partly personalized. In the study, vaccine-responding T cell clones were precisely tracked in identical twins.

The material sequenced was PBMCs. The clonotype comes from a woman aged 18-29 years in good health. The sequence links TRBV24-1 to TRBJ2-3, and TRBD2 may be the D gene, going by 5 matching bases. The bases are TGTGCCACCAGTGGGACTCTACGCACAGATACGCAGTATTTT. Translated, it gives CATSGTLRTDTQYF.